The present entry profiles one T cell receptor beta chain with its context. This record comes from a study of blood T cell repertoires in COVID-19. Study background: Samples taken during acute and convalescent COVID-19 were collected in the United States, Italy and Spain.

Libraries were prepared by immunoSEQ multiplex PCR; TCRdb keeps only in-frame clonotypes and omits some of them. The sample carries approximately 290,000 clones, around 89% recorded once. The CDR3 consists of 14 residues. V was pared by 3 bases and J by 10 bases, with 4 bases of the junction left unmatched. From germline, CDR1 is SQVTM and CDR2 ANQGSEA. Sequenced: peripheral blood. V is TRBV29-1 and J is TRBJ2-1; 15 bases are a match to TRBD2. This TCR was sampled from a man aged 25 to 40 with acute or convalescent COVID-19. In DNA form, the CDR3 reads TGCAGCGTTGAGGGGACTAGCGGGGGGTCGGAGCAGTTCTTC. Residues: CSVEGTSGGSEQFF.